The T cell receptor (beta chain) under discussion was sequenced for a study of beta chain features in type 1 diabetes. Notes on the study in general: Whether HLA type influences TCRB rearrangement remained unresolved here. All four CD4+ subsets from Type 1 diabetes patients carried moderately but significantly shorter TCRB CDR3s. A greater similarity of naive, central memory and Treg TCRB repertoires was seen among patients than among healthy donors.

The CDR3 covers 12 residues. Trimming removed 3 bases from V and 7 bases from J, with 9 bases in between. The V gene's germline CDR1 is LGHNA and CDR2 YSLEER. On this clone: As yet, its antigen is unknown.

What was sequenced were expressed TCRB transcripts, since all of the isolated RNA had been reverse transcribed. Here immunoSEQ multiplex PCR was the method, and the copy in TCRdb shows in-frame clones only, minus some. The sample yields hundreds of thousands of clones, roughly a sixth seen once. The sequence came from a man aged 18 to 30 in good health. The chain joins TRBV4-3 to TRBJ1-2; unclear D gene. The sequenced sample consisted of naive CD4+ T cells from blood. CDR3 DNA sequence: TGCGCCAGCAGCCACGGCATGGCTGGCTACACCTTC. It translates to CASSHGMAGYTF.